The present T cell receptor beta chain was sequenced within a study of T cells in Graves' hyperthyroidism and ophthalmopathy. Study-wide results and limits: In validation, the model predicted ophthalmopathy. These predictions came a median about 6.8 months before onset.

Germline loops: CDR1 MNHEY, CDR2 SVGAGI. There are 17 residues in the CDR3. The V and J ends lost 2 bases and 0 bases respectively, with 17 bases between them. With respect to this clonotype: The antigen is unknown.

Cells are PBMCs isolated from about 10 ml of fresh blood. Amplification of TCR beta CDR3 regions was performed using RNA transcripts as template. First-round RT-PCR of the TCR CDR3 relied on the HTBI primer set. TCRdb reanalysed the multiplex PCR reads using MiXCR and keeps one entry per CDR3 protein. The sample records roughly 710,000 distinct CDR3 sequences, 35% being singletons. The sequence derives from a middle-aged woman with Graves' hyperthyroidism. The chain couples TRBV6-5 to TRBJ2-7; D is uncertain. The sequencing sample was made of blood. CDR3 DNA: TGTGCCAGCAGTTACCGCCGGGCGCTTTACAGCTCCTACGAGCAGTACTTC. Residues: CASSYRRALYSSYEQYF.